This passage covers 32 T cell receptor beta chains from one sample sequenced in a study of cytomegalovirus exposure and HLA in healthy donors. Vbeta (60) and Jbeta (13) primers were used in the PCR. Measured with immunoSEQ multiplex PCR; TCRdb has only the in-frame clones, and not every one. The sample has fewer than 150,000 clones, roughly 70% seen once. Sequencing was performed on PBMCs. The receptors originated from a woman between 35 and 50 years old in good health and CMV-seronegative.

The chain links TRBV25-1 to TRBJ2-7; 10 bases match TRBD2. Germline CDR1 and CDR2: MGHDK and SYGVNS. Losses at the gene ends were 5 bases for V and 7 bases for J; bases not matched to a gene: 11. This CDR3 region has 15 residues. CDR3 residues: CASSYASGSKWEQYF. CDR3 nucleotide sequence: TGTGCCAGCAGTTATGCTAGCGGGAGTAAGTGGGAGCAGTACTTC.

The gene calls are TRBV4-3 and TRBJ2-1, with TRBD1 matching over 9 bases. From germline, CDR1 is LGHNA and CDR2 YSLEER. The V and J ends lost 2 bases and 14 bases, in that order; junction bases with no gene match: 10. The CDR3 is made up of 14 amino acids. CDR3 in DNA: TGCGCCAGCAGCCAAAGCTCCGGGACAGGGAAGGAGTTCTTC. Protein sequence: CASSQSSGTGKEFF.

This CDR3 reads CASSPQGNNEKLFF. The CDR3 bases are TGTGCCAGCTCACCCCAGGGTAATAATGAAAAACTGTTTTTT. V is TRBV18 and J is TRBJ1-4; D is perhaps TRBD1 (5 bases). CDR1 KGHSH and CDR2 LQKENI come from the germline V gene. V gave up 3 bases and J gave up 4 bases, with 9 bases separating them. The CDR3 is 14 residues long.

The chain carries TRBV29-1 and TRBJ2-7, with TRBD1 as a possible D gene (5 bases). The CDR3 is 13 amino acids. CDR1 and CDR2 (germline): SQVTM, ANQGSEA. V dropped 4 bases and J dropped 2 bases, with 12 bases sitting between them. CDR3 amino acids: CSVAGSSPYEQYF. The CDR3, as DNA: TGCAGCGTTGCAGGGTCATCCCCCTACGAGCAGTACTTC.

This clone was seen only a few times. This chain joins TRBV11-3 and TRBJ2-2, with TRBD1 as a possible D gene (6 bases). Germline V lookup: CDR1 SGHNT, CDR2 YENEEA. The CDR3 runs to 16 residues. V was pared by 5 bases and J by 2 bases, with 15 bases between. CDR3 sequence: CASSRGHPGNTGELFF. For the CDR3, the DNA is TGTGCCAGCAGCCGGGGACACCCCGGTAACACCGGGGAGCTGTTTTTT.

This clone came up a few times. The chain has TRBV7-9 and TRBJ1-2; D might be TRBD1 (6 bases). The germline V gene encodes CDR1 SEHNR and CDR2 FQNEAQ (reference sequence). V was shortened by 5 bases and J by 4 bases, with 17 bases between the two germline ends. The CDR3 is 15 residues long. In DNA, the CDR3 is TGTGCCAGCAGCGATGGAAACAGGGCCAGCTATGGCTACACCTTC. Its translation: CASSDGNRASYGYTF.

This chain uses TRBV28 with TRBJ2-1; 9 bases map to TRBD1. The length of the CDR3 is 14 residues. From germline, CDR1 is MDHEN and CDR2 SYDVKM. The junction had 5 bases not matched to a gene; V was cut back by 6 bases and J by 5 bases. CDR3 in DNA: TGTGCCAGCAGCCCGGGACAGGGAAACAATGAGCAGTTCTTC. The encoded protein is CASSPGQGNNEQFF.

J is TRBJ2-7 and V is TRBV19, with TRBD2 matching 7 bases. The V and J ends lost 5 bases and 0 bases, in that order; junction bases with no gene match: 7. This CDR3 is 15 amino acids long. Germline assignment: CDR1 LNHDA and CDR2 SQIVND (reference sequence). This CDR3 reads CASSPHGGFSYEQYF. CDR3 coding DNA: TGTGCCAGTAGTCCCCACGGGGGGTTCTCCTACGAGCAGTACTTC.

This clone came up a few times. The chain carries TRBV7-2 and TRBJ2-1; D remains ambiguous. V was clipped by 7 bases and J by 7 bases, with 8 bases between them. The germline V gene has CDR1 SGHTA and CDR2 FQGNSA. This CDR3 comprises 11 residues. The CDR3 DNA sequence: TGTGCCAGCACCTTCGGTAATGAGCAGTTCTTC. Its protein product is CASTFGNEQFF.

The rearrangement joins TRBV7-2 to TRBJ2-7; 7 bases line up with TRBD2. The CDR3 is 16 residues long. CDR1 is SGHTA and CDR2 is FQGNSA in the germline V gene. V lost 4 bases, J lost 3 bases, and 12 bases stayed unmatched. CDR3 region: CASSSRWGGSFYEQYF. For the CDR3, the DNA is TGTGCCAGCAGCTCCCGGTGGGGCGGGAGTTTCTACGAGCAGTACTTC.

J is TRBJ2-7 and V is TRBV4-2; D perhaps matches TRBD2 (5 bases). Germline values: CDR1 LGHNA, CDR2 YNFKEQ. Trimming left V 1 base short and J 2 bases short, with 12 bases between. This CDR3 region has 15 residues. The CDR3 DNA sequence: TGTGCCAGCAGCCAAGGTGAGGGCTCGGCCTACGAGCAGTACTTC. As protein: CASSQGEGSAYEQYF.

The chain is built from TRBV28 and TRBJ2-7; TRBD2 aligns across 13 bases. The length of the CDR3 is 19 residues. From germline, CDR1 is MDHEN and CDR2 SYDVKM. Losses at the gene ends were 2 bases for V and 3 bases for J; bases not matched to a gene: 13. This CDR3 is CASSLVGGLAGSEGYEQYF. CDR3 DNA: TGTGCCAGCAGTTTAGTGGGGGGACTAGCGGGATCGGAGGGCTACGAGCAGTACTTC.

The chain's CDR3 is CASSLNLGSTDTQYF. In DNA form, the CDR3 reads TGTGCCAGCAGCTTAAATCTAGGTAGCACAGATACGCAGTATTTT. The chain uses TRBV7-2 and TRBJ2-3; D is ambiguous. Trimming cost V 2 bases and J 0 bases, with 9 bases left between them. The CDR3 has 15 amino acids. Germline loops: CDR1 SGHTA, CDR2 FQGNSA.

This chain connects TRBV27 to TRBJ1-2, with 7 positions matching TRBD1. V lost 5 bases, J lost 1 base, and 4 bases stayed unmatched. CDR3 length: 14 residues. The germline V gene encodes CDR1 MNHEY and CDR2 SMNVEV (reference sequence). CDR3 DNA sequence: TGTGCCAGCAGTGGCAGACAGGGTAACTATGGCTACACCTTC. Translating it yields CASSGRQGNYGYTF.

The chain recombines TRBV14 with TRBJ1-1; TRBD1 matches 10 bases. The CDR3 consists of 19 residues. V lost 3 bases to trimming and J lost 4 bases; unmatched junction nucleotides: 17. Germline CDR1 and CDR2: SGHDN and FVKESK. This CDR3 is CASSHRGGRQGARGTEAFF. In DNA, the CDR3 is TGTGCCAGCAGCCACAGAGGGGGGAGACAGGGGGCACGAGGCACTGAAGCTTTCTTT. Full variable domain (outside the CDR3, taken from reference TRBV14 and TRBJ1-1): EAGVTQFPSHSVIEKGQTVTLRCDPISGHDNLYWYRRVMGKEIKFLLHFVKESKQDESGMPNNRFLAERTGGTYSTLKVQPAELEDSGVYFCASSHRGGRQGARGTEAFFGQGTRLTVV.

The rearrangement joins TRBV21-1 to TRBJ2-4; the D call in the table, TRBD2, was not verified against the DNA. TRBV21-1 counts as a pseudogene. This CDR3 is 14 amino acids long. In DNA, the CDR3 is TGTGCCAGCAGCAGTGTCTTAGCCAAAAACATTCAGTACTTC. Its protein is CASSSVLAKNIQYF.

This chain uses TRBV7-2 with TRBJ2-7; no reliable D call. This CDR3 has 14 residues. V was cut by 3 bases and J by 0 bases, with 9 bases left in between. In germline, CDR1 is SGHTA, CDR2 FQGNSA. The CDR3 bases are TGTGCCAGCAGCTTGGCGGTAAACTCCTACGAGCAGTACTTC. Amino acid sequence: CASSLAVNSYEQYF.

CDR3 DNA sequence: TGTGCCAGCAGTCTTTTCGGGAGGGACTCCTACGAGCAGTACTTC. As protein: CASSLFGRDSYEQYF. V and J are TRBV28 and TRBJ2-7, with 8 bases identical to TRBD2. V lost 5 bases to trimming and J lost 0 bases; unmatched junction nucleotides: 6. The germline gives CDR1 MDHEN, CDR2 SYDVKM. CDR3 size: 15 residues.

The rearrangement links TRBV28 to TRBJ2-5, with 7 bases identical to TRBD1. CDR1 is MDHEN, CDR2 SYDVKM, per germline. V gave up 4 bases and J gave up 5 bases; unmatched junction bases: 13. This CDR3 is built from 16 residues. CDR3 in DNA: TGTGCCAGCAGTTCCCTCCTCGACAGGGACGGGGAGACCCAGTACTTC. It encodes CASSSLLDRDGETQYF.

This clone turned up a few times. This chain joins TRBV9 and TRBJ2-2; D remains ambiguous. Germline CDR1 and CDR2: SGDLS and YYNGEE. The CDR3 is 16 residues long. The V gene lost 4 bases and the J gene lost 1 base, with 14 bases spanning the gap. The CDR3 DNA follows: TGTGCCAGCAGCCCGACGGGTTTAGGGAACACCGGGGAGCTGTTTTTT. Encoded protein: CASSPTGLGNTGELFF.

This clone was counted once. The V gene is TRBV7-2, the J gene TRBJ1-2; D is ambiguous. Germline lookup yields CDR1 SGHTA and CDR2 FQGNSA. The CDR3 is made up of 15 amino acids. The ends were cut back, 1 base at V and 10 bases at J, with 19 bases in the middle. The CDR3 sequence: CASSLGGGAGGPYTF. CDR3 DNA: TGTGCCAGCAGCTTAGGGGGAGGTGCAGGAGGCCCCTACACCTTC.

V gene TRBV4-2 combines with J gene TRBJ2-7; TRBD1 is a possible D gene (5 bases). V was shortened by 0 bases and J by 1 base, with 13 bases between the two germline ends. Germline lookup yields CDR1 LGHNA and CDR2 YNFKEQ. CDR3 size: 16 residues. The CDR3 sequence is CASSQDRSGRSYEQYF. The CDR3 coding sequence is TGTGCCAGCAGCCAAGATCGTTCAGGGCGTTCCTACGAGCAGTACTTC.

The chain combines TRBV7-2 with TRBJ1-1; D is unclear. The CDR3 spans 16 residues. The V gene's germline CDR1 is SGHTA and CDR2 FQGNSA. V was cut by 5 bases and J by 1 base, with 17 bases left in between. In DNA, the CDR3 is TGTGCCAGCAGCCCACTACCCCTTCAATGGAACACTGAAGCTTTCTTT. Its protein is CASSPLPLQWNTEAFF.

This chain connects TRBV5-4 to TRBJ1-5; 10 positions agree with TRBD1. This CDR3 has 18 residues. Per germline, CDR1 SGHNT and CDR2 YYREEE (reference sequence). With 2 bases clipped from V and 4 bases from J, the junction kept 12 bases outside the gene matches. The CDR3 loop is CASSFQSLGQGCNQPQHF. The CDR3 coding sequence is TGTGCCAGCAGCTTCCAAAGCTTGGGACAGGGGTGTAATCAGCCCCAGCATTTT.

The CDR3 loop reads CASSLGAGGVDTQYF. The CDR3 nucleotides read TGTGCCAGCAGCTTAGGTGCGGGAGGCGTAGATACGCAGTATTTT. The V and J genes are TRBV11-2 and TRBJ2-3; 8 positions match TRBD2. The germline V gene encodes CDR1 SGHAT and CDR2 FQNNGV. The length of the CDR3 is 15 residues. V was clipped by 1 base and J by 5 bases; unmatched bases: 5.

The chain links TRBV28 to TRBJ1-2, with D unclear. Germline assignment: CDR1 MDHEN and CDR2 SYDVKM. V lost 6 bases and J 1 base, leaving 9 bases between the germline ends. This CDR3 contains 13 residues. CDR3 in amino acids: CASSSGDNYGYTF. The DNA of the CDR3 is TGTGCCAGCAGCAGCGGGGATAACTATGGCTACACCTTC.

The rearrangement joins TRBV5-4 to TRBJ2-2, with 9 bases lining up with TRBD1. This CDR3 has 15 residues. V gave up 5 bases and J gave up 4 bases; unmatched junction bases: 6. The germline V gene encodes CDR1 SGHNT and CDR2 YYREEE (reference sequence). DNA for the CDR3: TGTGCCAGCAGTTCCTGGACAGGGGCCACCGGGGAGCTGTTTTTT. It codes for CASSSWTGATGELFF.

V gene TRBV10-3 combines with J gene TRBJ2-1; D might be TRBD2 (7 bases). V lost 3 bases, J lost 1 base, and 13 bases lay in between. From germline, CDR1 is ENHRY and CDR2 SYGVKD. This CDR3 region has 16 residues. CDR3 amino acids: CAISDQGGGSYNEQFF. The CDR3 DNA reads TGTGCCATCAGTGATCAGGGAGGGGGGTCCTACAATGAGCAGTTCTTC.

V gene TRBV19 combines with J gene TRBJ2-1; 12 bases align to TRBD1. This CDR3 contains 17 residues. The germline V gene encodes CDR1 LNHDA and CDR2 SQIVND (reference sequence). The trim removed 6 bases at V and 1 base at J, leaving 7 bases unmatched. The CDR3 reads CASRTGQGALSYNEQFF. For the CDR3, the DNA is TGTGCCAGTAGAACGGGACAGGGGGCGTTGTCCTACAATGAGCAGTTCTTC.

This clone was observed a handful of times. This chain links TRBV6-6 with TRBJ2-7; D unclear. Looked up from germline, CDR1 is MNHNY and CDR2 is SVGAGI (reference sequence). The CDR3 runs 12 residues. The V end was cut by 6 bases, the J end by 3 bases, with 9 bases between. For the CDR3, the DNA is TGTGCCAGCAGCCCGCTGAGCTACGAGCAGTACTTC. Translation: CASSPLSYEQYF.

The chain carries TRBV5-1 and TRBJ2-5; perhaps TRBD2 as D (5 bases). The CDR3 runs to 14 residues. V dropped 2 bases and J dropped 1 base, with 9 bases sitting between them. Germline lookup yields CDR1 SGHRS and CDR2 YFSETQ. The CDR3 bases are TGCGCCAGCAGCTTAGGCGGGTCCCAAGAGACCCAGTACTTC. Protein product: CASSLGGSQETQYF.

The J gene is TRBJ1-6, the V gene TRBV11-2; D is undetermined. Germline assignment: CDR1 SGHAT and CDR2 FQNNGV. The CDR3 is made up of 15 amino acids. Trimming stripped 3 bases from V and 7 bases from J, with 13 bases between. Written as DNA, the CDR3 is TGTGCCAGCAGCTTTCTGAGTGGTCTGAATTCACCCCTCCACTTT. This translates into CASSFLSGLNSPLHF.